Included here is one T cell receptor (beta chain) sequence, with context. The same CDR3 is also encoded by other DNA sequences in this sample. The sample comes from a study of blood T cell repertoires in COVID-19. Whole-study context: Acute and convalescent COVID-19 specimens originated in the United States, Italy and Spain. PBMCs, B-cell-depleted T cells, or T cells were the source of the cDNA or gDNA that made up the material.

Residents of about 25 US areas, aged about 18 to 100 years, made up the participants. The repertoire was sequenced with immunoSEQ multiplex PCR; TCRdb's copy has only in-frame clones and lacks some. The sample carries 300,000 to 350,000 clones, about nine tenths recorded once. The germline gives CDR1 SEHNR, CDR2 FQNEAQ (reference sequence). This CDR3 comprises 14 residues. Trimming shortened V by 1 base and J by 5 bases, and 11 bases separated the two germline ends. V gene TRBV7-9 combines with J gene TRBJ1-2; D unclear. The receptor was derived from a woman in her twenties or thirties who had recovered from COVID-19. The sample comprised PBMCs or T cells enriched from blood (not recorded which). CDR3 protein: CASSLDGLSYGYTF. As DNA, the CDR3 is TGTGCCAGCAGCTTAGATGGTCTATCGTATGGCTACACCTTC.